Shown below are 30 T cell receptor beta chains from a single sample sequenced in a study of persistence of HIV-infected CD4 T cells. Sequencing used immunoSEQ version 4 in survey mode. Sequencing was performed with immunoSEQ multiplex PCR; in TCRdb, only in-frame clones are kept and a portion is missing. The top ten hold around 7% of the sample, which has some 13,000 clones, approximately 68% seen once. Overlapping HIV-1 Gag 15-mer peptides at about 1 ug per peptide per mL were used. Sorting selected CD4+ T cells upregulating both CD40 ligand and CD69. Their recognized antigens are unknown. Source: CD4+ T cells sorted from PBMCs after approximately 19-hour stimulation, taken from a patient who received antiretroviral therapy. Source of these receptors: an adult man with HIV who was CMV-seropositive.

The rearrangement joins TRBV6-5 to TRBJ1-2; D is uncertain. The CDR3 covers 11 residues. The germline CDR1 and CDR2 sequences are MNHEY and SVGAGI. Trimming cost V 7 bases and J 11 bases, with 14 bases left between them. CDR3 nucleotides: TGTGCCAGCATTGGGCCCGCTGGGTACACCTTC. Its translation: CASIGPAGYTF.

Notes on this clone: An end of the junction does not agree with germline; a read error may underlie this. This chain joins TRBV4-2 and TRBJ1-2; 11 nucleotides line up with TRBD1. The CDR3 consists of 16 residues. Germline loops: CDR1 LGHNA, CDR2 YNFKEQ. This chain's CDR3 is CASSQSGTGGRELQNF. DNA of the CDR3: TGTGCCAGCAGCCAATCAGGGACAGGGGGGAGAGAACTTCAAAACTTC.

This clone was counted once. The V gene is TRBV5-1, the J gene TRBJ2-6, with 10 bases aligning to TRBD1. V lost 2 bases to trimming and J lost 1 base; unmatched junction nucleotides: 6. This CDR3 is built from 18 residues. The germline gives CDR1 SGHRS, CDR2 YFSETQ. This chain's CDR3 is CASSLLRQGASGANVLTF. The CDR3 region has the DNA TGCGCCAGCAGCTTATTAAGACAGGGGGCATCTGGGGCCAACGTCCTGACTTTC.

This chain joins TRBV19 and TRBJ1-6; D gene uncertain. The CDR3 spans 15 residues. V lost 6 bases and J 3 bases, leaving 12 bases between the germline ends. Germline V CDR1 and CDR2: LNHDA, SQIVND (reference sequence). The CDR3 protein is CASRTSGDYNSPLHF. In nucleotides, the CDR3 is TGTGCCAGTAGGACTTCGGGAGACTATAATTCACCCCTCCACTTT. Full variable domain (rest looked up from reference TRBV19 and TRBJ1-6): DGGITQSPKYLFRKEGQNVTLSCEQNLNHDAMYWYRQDPGQGLRLIYYSQIVNDFQKGDIAEGYSVSREKKESFPLTVTSAQKNPTAFYLCASRTSGDYNSPLHFGNGTRLTVT.

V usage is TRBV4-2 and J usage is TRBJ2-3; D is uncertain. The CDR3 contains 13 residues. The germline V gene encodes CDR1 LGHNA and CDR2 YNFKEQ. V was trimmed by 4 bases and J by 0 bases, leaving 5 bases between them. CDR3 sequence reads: CASSPLSTDTQYF. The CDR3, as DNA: TGTGCCAGCAGCCCTCTTAGCACAGATACGCAGTATTTT.

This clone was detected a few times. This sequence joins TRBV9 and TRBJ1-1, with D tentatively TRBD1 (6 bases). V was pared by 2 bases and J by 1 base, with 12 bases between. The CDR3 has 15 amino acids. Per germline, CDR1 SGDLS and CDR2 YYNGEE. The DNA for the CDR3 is TGTGCCAGCAGCGTCTACGGGGGGCCGAACACTGAAGCTTTCTTT. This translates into CASSVYGGPNTEAFF.

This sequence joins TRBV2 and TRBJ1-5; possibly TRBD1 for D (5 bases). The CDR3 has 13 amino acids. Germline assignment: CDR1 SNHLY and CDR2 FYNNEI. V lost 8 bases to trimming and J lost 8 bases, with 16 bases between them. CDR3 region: CASCFTGLEPQHF. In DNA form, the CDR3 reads TGTGCCAGCTGTTTTACAGGTTTGGAGCCCCAGCATTTT.

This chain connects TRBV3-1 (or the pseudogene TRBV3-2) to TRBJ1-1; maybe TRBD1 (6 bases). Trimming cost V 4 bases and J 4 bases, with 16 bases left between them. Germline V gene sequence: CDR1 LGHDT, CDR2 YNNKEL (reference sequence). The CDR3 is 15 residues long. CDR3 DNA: TGTGCCAGCAGCCGCCTCATCAGGGGTAGCACTGAAGCTTTCTTT. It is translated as CASSRLIRGSTEAFF.

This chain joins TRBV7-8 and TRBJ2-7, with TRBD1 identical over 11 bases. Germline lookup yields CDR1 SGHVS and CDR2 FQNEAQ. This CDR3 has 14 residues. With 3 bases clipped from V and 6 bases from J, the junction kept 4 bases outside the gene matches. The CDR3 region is CASSFGQGAVEQYF. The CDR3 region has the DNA TGTGCCAGCAGCTTTGGACAGGGGGCGGTCGAGCAGTACTTC. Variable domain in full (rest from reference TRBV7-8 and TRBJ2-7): GAGVSQSPRYKVAKRGQDVALRCDPISGHVSLFWYQQALGQGPEFLTYFQNEAQLDKSGLPSDRFFAERPEGSVSTLKIQRTQQEDSAVYLCASSFGQGAVEQYFGPGTRLTVT.

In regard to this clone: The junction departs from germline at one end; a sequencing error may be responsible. In nucleotides, the CDR3 is TGTGCTAGCAGTAAACGGACAGGGGCTCGCCAAGAGACCCAGTACTTC. The encoded protein is CASSKRTGARQETQYF. The chain joins TRBV7-7 to TRBJ2-5; 9 bases match TRBD1. There are 16 residues in the CDR3. Looked up from germline, CDR1 is SSHAT and CDR2 is FNYEAQ (reference sequence).

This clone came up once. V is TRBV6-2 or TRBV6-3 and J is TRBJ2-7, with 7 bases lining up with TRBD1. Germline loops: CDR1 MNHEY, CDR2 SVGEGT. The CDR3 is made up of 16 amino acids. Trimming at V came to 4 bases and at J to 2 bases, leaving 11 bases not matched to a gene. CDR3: CASSFYRGRLTYEQYF. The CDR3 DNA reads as TGTGCCAGCAGTTTTTACAGGGGCCGGCTTACCTACGAGCAGTACTTC.

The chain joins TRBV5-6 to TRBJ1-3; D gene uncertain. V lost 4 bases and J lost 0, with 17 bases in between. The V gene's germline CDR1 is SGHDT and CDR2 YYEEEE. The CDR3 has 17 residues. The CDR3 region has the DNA TGTGCCAGCAGCGATAGCAGGAGACGCAGCTCTGGAAACACCATATATTTT. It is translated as CASSDSRRRSSGNTIYF.

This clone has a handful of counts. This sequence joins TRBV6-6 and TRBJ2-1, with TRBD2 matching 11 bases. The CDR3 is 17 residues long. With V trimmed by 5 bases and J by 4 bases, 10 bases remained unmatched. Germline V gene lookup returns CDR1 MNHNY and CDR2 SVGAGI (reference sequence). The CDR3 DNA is TGTGCCAGCAGTCGCTCCCCATGGACTAGCGGGTACAATGAGCAGTTCTTC. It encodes CASSRSPWTSGYNEQFF.

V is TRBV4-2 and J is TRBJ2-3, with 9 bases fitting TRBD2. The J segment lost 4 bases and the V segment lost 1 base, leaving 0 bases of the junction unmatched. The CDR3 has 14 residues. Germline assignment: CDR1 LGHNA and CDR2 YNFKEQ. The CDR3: CASSQGTSADTQYF. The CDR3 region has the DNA TGTGCCAGCAGCCAAGGGACTAGCGCAGATACGCAGTATTTT.

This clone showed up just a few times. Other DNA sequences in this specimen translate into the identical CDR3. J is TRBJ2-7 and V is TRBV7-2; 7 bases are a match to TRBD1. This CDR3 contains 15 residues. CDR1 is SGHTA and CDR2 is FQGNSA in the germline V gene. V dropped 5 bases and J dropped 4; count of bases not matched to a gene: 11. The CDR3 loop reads CASSPGRDSSYEQYF. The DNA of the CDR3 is TGTGCCAGCAGCCCGGGACGGGACAGTTCTTACGAGCAGTACTTC. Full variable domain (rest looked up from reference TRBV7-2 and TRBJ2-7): GAGVSQSPSNKVTEKGKDVELRCDPISGHTALYWYRQSLGQGLEFLIYFQGNSAPDKSGLPSDRFSAERTGGSVSTLTIQRTQQEDSAVYLCASSPGRDSSYEQYFGPGTRLTVT.

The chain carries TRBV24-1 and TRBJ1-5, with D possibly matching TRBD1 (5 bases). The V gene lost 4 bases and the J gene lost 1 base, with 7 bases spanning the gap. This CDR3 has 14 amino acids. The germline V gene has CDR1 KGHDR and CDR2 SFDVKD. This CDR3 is CATSEGGSNQPQHF. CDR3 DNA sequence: TGTGCCACCAGTGAGGGGGGGAGCAATCAGCCCCAGCATTTT.

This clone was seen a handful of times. The CDR3 reads CASSPPWGAYGYTF. The CDR3 region has the DNA TGTGCCAGCAGCCCACCTTGGGGGGCCTATGGCTACACCTTC. The gene calls are TRBV7-9 and TRBJ1-2; D is perhaps TRBD1 (6 bases). Germline CDR1 and CDR2: SEHNR and FQNEAQ (reference sequence). The V end was cut by 5 bases, the J end by 4 bases, with 14 bases between. This CDR3 contains 14 residues.

This chain's CDR3 is CSVDGQLNTGELFF. The CDR3 DNA follows: TGCAGCGTTGATGGCCAGCTAAACACCGGGGAGCTGTTTTTT. This rearrangement joins TRBV29-1 to TRBJ2-2; D not resolved. The V gene lost 3 bases and the J gene lost 2 bases, with 10 bases spanning the gap. Germline values: CDR1 SQVTM, CDR2 ANQGSEA. The CDR3 consists of 14 residues.

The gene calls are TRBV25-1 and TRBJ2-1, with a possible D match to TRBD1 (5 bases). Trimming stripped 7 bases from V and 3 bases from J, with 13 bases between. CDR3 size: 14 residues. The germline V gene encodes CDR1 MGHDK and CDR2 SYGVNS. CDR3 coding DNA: TGTGCCAGCATTGACACAGGATACTACAATGAGCAGTTCTTC. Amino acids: CASIDTGYYNEQFF. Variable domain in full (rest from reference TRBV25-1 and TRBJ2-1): EADIYQTPRYLVIGTGKKITLECSQTMGHDKMYWYQQDPGMELHLIHYSYGVNSTEKGDLSSESTVSRIRTEHFPLTLESARPSHTSQYLCASIDTGYYNEQFFGPGTRLTVL.

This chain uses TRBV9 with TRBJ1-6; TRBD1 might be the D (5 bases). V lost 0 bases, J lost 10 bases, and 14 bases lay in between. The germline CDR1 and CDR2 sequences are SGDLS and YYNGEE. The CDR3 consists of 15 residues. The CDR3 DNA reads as TGTGCCAGCAGCGTAGGGGCAGTAAGGGACTCACCCCTCCACTTT. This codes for CASSVGAVRDSPLHF.

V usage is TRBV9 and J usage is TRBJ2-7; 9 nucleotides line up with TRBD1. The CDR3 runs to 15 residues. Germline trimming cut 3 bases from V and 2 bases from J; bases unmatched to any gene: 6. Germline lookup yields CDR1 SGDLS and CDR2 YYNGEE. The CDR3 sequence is CASSAGTGKTYEQYF. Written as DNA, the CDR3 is TGTGCCAGCAGCGCCGGGACAGGGAAAACCTACGAGCAGTACTTC.

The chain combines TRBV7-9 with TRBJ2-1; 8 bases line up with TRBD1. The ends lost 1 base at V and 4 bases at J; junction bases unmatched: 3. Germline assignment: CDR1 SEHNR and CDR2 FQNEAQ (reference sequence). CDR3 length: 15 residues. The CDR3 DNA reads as TGTGCCAGCAGCTTAGGGACAGGGTCGTACAATGAGCAGTTCTTC. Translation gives CASSLGTGSYNEQFF. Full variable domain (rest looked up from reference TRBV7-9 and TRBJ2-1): DTGVSQNPRHKITKRGQNVTFRCDPISEHNRLYWYRQTLGQGPEFLTYFQNEAQLEKSRLLSDRFSAERPKGSFSTLEIQRTEQGDSAMYLCASSLGTGSYNEQFFGPGTRLTVL.

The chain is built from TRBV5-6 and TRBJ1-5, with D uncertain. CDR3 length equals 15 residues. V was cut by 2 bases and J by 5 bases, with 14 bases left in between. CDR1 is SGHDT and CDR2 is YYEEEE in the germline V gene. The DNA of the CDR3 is TGTGCCAGCAGCTTCCGAGAAACACCACATCAGCCCCAGCATTTT. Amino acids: CASSFRETPHQPQHF.

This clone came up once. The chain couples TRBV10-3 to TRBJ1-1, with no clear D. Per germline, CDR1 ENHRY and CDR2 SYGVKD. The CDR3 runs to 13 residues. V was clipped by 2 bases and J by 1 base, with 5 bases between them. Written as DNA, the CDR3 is TGTGCCATCAGTGAGCAGGAGAACACTGAAGCTTTCTTT. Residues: CAISEQENTEAFF.

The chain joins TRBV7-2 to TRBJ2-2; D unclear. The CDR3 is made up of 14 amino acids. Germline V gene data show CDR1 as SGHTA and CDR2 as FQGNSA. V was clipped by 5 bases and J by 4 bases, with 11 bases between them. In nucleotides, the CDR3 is TGTGCCAGCAGCCTCTGGACGACCACCGGGGAGCTGTTTTTT. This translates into CASSLWTTTGELFF.

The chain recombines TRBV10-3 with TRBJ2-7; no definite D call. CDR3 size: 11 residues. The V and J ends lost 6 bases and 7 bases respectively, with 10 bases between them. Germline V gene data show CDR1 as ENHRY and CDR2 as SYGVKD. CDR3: CAIRDIFEQYF. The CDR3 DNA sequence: TGTGCCATCAGAGATATATTTGAGCAGTACTTC.

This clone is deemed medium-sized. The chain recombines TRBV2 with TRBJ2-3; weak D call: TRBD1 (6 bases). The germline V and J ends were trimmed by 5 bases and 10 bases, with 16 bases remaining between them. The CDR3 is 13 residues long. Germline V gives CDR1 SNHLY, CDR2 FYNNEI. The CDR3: CASSLTRSGAQYF. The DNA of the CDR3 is TGTGCCAGCAGTCTGACCCGTTCAGGGGCGCAGTATTTT.

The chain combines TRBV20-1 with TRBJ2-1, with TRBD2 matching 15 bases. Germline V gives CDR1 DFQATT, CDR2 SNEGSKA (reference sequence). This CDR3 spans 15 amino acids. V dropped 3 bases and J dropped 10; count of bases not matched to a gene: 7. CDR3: CSASPGTSGRREQFF. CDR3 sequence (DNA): TGCAGTGCTAGTCCCGGGACTAGCGGGAGGAGAGAGCAGTTCTTC.

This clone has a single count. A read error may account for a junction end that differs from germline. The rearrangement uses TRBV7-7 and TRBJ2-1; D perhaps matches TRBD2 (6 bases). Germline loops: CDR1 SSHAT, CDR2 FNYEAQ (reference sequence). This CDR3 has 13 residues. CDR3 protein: CASSPRRANEQFF. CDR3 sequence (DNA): TGTGCTAGCAGCCCCCGGAGGGCCAATGAGCAGTTCTTC.

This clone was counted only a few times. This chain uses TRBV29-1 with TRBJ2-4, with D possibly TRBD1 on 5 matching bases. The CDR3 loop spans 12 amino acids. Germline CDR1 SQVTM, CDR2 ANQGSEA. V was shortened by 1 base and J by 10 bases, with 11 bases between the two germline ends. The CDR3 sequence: CSVEGAAGIQYF. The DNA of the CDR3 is TGCAGCGTTGAAGGGGCTGCAGGGATTCAGTACTTC.